Listed here is a single T cell receptor (beta chain). The table lists this clone with a count of one. This clone's antigen is unknown. The record has no base qualities; no much larger clone is one base away. The data belong to a study of shared clonotypes between healthy human individuals (dated by TCRdb to 2018 to 2020). About the study as a whole: The cohort comprised a couple of women and a few men aged 18 to 49 years. For each donor, CD4 naive and CD4 memory were each run on three plates, CD8 naive on two plates, and CD8 memory on one plate. The study deeply sequenced blood TCR repertoires of about 5 healthy adults to estimate repertoire size and the extent of clonotype sharing between individuals. To increase sequencing depth and limit assay-specific biases, different laboratories used diverse techniques to prepare libraries and sequence TCR repertoires. Between about 0.85 and 8.9 billion PBMCs per donor were obtained by leukapheresis.

Study-wide conclusions, independent of this receptor: Only blood was sampled, and tissue TCR repertoires likely differ from those in blood. Compared with non-shared clonotypes, clonotypes shared by all four sorted-subset donors had higher generation probabilities. Pairwise subsampling led to the expectation that sequencing depth would affect the degree of clonotype sharing among donors. Across four donors, about 4.5% of naive CD4, roughly 3.4% of naive CD8, about 2% of memory CD4, and 0.4% of memory CD8 clonotypes were shared. Even with the large sequencing depth, rarefaction of the sorted-subset datasets indicated that sequencing was incomplete. Naive subsets generally had larger estimated clonotype richness than memory subsets. Because the study included a small number of donors, the genetic and exposure-history diversity represented was limited.

Using the deep immunoSEQ assay, multiplex PCR amplified TCR CDR3 regions from genomic DNA. Genomic DNA extracted from each cell subset was distributed evenly over all wells of several immunoSEQ 96-well plates, and each plate served as one replicate. For sorted subsets, about 220 ng of genomic DNA, equivalent to some 30,000 T cell genomes, went into each replicate PCR. The purified libraries were quantified using a Qubit 3.0 fluorometer, sized with a Bioanalyzer 2100, and then quantified again using the KAPA Library Quantification kit. Every immunoSEQ 96-well plate was sequenced on a dedicated single-read 150-cycle Illumina NextSeq 550 flow cell. Concerning the study's data processing: The immunoSEQ output contained only junctional sequences without quality scores, so filtering could not match that applied to full-length reads. To assign V/J genes and CDR3, sequences were annotated using PyIR, a Python wrapper for IgBLAST v1.9, with IMGT germline references. Reads were removed for weak V/J assignments (E-value above 1e-6), missing CDR3, stop codons, out-of-frame junctions, or ambiguous translated residues. V3J clonotypes were defined by identical inferred V gene, J gene, and CDR3 amino acid sequence. Percentage overlap between repertoires was computed as shared unique clonotypes divided by the size of the smaller repertoire. RTK rarefaction, the Chao1 estimator, and Recon v2.1 estimates of unobserved clonotypes were used to assess repertoire richness. Generation probabilities were computed with OLGA for all TCRbeta clonotypes obtained by the gDNA method from a handful of donors. TCRdb carries this immuneACCESS record with in-frame sequences only. Its versions omit some clonotypes, under half of them owing to an unresolved V gene in the studies checked, with the rest unexplained. V, J and clone size derive from that table, while D and trimming were established from the DNA sequence. The sample has some 200,000 clones on record, about 68% of them singletons. Of the sample, more than 9% falls within the top ten clones.

CDR1 and CDR2 are read off the germline V gene as SGHTA and FQGNSA. At the junction V is shortened by 5 bases and J by 4 bases, with 8 bases in between. Taken from cysteine to phenylalanine, the CDR3 has 12 residues. Left in the record is the CDR3 DNA by itself, 36 bases read in frame from the first base. Healthy HIV-negative adults with no recently reported acute infections or vaccinations were included as donors. Every donor was a Caucasian adult living in Nashville, Tennessee, USA. CD4+ T cells were enriched by magnetic negative selection, after which naive cells were positively selected on CD45RA and the negative fraction was taken as the memory subset. Blood was collected by leukapheresis, and PBMCs were isolated by Ficoll-Histopaque density gradient centrifugation and then cryopreserved in liquid nitrogen vapor phase. Purity and quantity of every magnetically sorted T cell population were checked by analytical flow cytometry. From each sorted fraction, genomic DNA was isolated and quantified by UV absorbance on a Nanodrop 2000c.

The chain couples TRBV7-2 to TRBJ2-5; the D gene identity is not certain. The sample consisted of memory CD4+ T cells sorted from blood. What this sample's cell subset or site label stands for: CD45RA-negative fraction. The sequence came from a man aged 25-40 years in good health. Here the CDR3 is given as CASSRPLETQYF. The DNA reads as follows: TGTGCCAGCAGCCGCCCCCTAGAGACCCAGTACTTC.